The TCR beta chain under discussion was sequenced for a study of blood T cell repertoires in COVID-19. Background on the study: The United States, Italy and Spain were the sources of the acute and convalescent COVID-19 samples. In each case, the material was cDNA or gDNA derived from T cells, B-cell-depleted T cells, or PBMCs.

The assay was immunoSEQ multiplex PCR, and TCRdb's table has in-frame clones only and misses some. The repertoire consists of about 130,000 clones, with roughly four fifths occurring once and the leading ten covering roughly 9.7%. The CDR3 runs 17 residues. The ends lost 5 bases at V and 0 bases at J; junction bases unmatched: 10. The material sequenced was peripheral blood. The source is a man between 35 and 55 years old with active or convalescent COVID-19. The genes are TRBV6-7 and TRBJ2-4; 7 bases are shared with TRBD1. TRBV6-7 is identified as an open reading frame with a role that is uncertain. The CDR3 protein is CASSVPGQSLAKNIQYF. CDR3 nucleotides: TGTGCCAGCAGTGTACCGGGACAGAGTCTAGCCAAAAACATTCAGTACTTC.